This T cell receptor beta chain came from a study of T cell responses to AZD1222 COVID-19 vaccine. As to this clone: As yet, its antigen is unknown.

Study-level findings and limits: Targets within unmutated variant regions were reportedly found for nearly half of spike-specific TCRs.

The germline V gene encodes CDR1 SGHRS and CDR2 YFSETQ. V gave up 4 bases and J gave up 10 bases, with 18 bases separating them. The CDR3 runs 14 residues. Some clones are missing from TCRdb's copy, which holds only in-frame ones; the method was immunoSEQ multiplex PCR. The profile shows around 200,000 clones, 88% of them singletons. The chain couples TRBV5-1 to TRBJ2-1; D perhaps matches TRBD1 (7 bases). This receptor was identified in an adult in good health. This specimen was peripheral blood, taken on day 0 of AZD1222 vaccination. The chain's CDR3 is CASSPDRVGGEQFF. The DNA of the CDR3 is TGCGCCAGCAGCCCCGACAGGGTCGGGGGCGAGCAGTTCTTC.